Shown below are 30 T cell receptor beta chains from a single sample sequenced in a study of T cell responses to AZD1222 COVID-19 vaccine. Only in-frame clones appear in the TCRdb table, and some are missing; sequencing was by immunoSEQ multiplex PCR. The table records more than 95,000 clones, 70% to 90% of them present only once. Sequenced here: peripheral blood, sampled on day 0 of MenACWY control vaccination. Receptors were obtained from an adult in good health.

The chain carries TRBV4-1 and TRBJ1-4; 7 bases map to TRBD1. Germline lookup yields CDR1 MGHRA and CDR2 YSYEKL. Trimming at V came to 4 bases and at J to 0 bases, leaving 5 bases not matched to a gene. This CDR3 is 16 amino acids long. The CDR3 DNA is TGCGCCAGCAGCCGGACAGGAGGTGCAACTAATGAAAAACTGTTTTTT. Its translation is CASSRTGGATNEKLFF.

CDR3 residues: CAWSVQERPQHF. In DNA, the CDR3 is TGTGCCTGGAGTGTACAGGAGCGGCCCCAGCATTTT. V is TRBV30 and J is TRBJ1-5; TRBD1 might be the D (5 bases). Germline V CDR1 and CDR2: GTSNPN, SVGIG (reference sequence). This CDR3 is 12 amino acids long. The V end was cut by 0 bases, the J end by 9 bases, with 9 bases between.

The chain links TRBV19 to TRBJ2-3; 11 nucleotides agree with TRBD2. V shed 7 bases and J 4 bases; nucleotides not matched to a gene: 7. The CDR3 consists of 15 residues. Germline loops: CDR1 LNHDA, CDR2 SQIVND (reference sequence). CDR3: CASNELSGGADTQYF. CDR3 in DNA: TGTGCCAGTAACGAGCTTAGCGGGGGGGCAGATACGCAGTATTTT.

The V call is TRBV6-2 or TRBV6-3, the J call TRBJ1-5, with TRBD1 as a possible D gene (5 bases). V was cut by 3 bases and J by 3 bases, with 15 bases left in between. CDR1 is MNHEY and CDR2 is SVGEGT in the germline V gene. This CDR3 region has 16 residues. CDR3 in amino acids: CASSYRGRGDNQPQHF. Here the CDR3 DNA reads TGTGCCAGCAGTTATCGTGGTAGAGGGGACAATCAGCCCCAGCATTTT.

This clone was found once. This chain's CDR3 is CASSLPRGEAFF. The CDR3 coding sequence is TGTGCCAGCAGCTTACCCAGGGGGGAAGCTTTCTTT. The chain joins TRBV7-9 to TRBJ1-1; TRBD1 aligns across 7 bases. This CDR3 contains 12 residues. V was clipped by 2 bases and J by 8 bases; unmatched bases: 2. Germline V lookup: CDR1 SEHNR, CDR2 FQNEAQ (reference sequence).

This chain uses TRBV27 with TRBJ2-3, with 13 nucleotides matching TRBD2. The germline CDR1 and CDR2 sequences are MNHEY and SMNVEV (reference sequence). The junction had 13 bases not matched to a gene; V was cut back by 8 bases and J by 8 bases. CDR3 length: 16 residues. The CDR3 DNA reads as TGTGCCAGCGCTAAAACTAGCGGGGGGGCCGGGGGTACGCAGTATTTT. This encodes CASAKTSGGAGGTQYF.

The rearrangement joins TRBV3-1 (or the pseudogene TRBV3-2) to TRBJ2-5; tentatively, D is TRBD1 (6 bases). The ends were cut back, 4 bases at V and 5 bases at J, with 14 bases in the middle. The CDR3 has 14 residues. The germline gives CDR1 LGHDT, CDR2 YNNKEL (reference sequence). CDR3 nucleotide sequence: TGTGCCAGCAGCCTGACAGGCGAGGGGGAGACCCAGTACTTC. This gives the protein CASSLTGEGETQYF.

V is TRBV27 and J is TRBJ1-2; the D gene is possibly TRBD1 (6 bases). V lost 0 bases, J lost 5 bases, and 10 bases lay in between. This CDR3 spans 14 amino acids. CDR1 and CDR2 from the germline V gene are MNHEY and SMNVEV (reference sequence). Here the CDR3 DNA reads TGTGCCAGCAGTTTATCGCTTAGGGGGTATGGCTACACCTTC. Translating it yields CASSLSLRGYGYTF.

The rearrangement joins TRBV2 to TRBJ2-7, with a weak D call TRBD2 (6 bases). This CDR3 is built from 13 residues. Germline V gene sequence: CDR1 SNHLY, CDR2 FYNNEI. Trimming removed 7 bases at V and 7 bases at J, with 17 bases between. Here the CDR3 reads CASNPSAEEEQYF. The CDR3 DNA reads as TGTGCCAGCAATCCTAGCGCAGAAGAGGAGCAGTACTTC.

CDR3 residues: CASSLGQGYSNQPQHF. The CDR3 coding sequence is TGTGCCAGCAGCTTAGGACAGGGATATAGCAATCAGCCCCAGCATTTT. The chain is built from TRBV5-5 and TRBJ1-5, with 8 bases identical to TRBD1. This CDR3 has 16 residues. With 2 bases clipped from V and 0 bases from J, the junction kept 4 bases outside the gene matches. Germline values: CDR1 SGHKS, CDR2 YYEKEE (reference sequence).

The rearrangement links TRBV28 to TRBJ1-4, with a tentative D call TRBD1 (6 bases). Trimming left V 5 bases short and J 8 bases short, with 18 bases between. The germline gives CDR1 MDHEN, CDR2 SYDVKM. This CDR3 is 15 amino acids long. The CDR3 spells CASSPPGDPLEKLFF. As DNA, the CDR3 is TGTGCCAGCAGTCCCCCAGGGGACCCTTTAGAAAAACTGTTTTTT. The complete variable domain, with remaining parts taken from reference TRBV28 and TRBJ1-4, reads DVKVTQSSRYLVKRTGEKVFLECVQDMDHENMFWYRQDPGLGLRLIYFSYDVKMKEKGDIPEGYSVSREKKERFSLILESASTNQTSMYLCASSPPGDPLEKLFFGSGTQLSVL.

The chain is built from TRBV7-6 and TRBJ2-4; a weak D match, TRBD2 (5 bases). The CDR3 length is 14 residues. Looked up from germline, CDR1 is SGHVS and CDR2 is FNYEAQ. Trimming took off 5 bases at V and 8 bases at J, with 16 bases between the two ends. The CDR3 here is CASSAKPGVDIQYF. The CDR3, as DNA: TGTGCCAGCAGCGCGAAGCCCGGGGTGGACATTCAGTACTTC.

This chain joins TRBV27 and TRBJ2-1, with a possible D match to TRBD2 (6 bases). This CDR3 region has 12 residues. The V gene's germline CDR1 is MNHEY and CDR2 SMNVEV (reference sequence). V was cut by 3 bases and J by 13 bases, with 13 bases left in between. The chain's CDR3 is CASSLEGLVQFF. CDR3 DNA: TGTGCCAGCAGTTTGGAGGGTTTGGTCCAGTTCTTC.

The V gene is TRBV10-3, the J gene TRBJ1-1; no firm D call. CDR1 ENHRY and CDR2 SYGVKD come from the germline V gene. This CDR3 is 14 amino acids long. Trimming pared 9 bases from V and 3 bases from J, leaving 17 bases between. CDR3 in DNA: TGTGCCATTCGGACCGGCACCGGGGACACTGAAGCTTTCTTT. It codes for CAIRTGTGDTEAFF.

The rearrangement links TRBV24-1 to TRBJ1-4; 8 bases align to TRBD1. V was pared by 3 bases and J by 7 bases, with 6 bases of the junction left unmatched. The CDR3 covers 15 residues. The V gene's germline CDR1 is KGHDR and CDR2 SFDVKD. The CDR3 DNA is TGTGCCACCAGTGATGCCGGGACAGGAACTGAAAAACTGTTTTTT. Translated, it gives CATSDAGTGTEKLFF.

Only one count was recorded for this clone. The chain couples TRBV28 to TRBJ2-7; D assignment may be TRBD1 or TRBD2 (5 bases each). The germline gives CDR1 MDHEN, CDR2 SYDVKM. Trimming stripped 5 bases from V and 1 base from J, with 15 bases between. CDR3 length equals 15 residues. CDR3: CASSPGTGSSYEQYF. CDR3 coding DNA: TGTGCCAGCAGTCCTGGGACGGGGTCATCCTACGAGCAGTACTTC. Variable domain in full (rest from reference TRBV28 and TRBJ2-7): DVKVTQSSRYLVKRTGEKVFLECVQDMDHENMFWYRQDPGLGLRLIYFSYDVKMKEKGDIPEGYSVSREKKERFSLILESASTNQTSMYLCASSPGTGSSYEQYFGPGTRLTVT.

V usage is TRBV4-1 and J usage is TRBJ2-2; 7 nucleotides align to TRBD1. The CDR3 totals 18 residues. From germline, CDR1 is MGHRA and CDR2 YSYEKL. After removal of 4 bases from V and 1 base from J, the junction contained 12 bases not matched to a gene. In nucleotides, the CDR3 is TGCGCCAGCAGCCCCACCTTCTCGAGGGGGCGGAACACCGGGGAGCTGTTTTTT. This gives the protein CASSPTFSRGRNTGELFF.

This chain joins TRBV19 and TRBJ1-5; TRBD1 agrees at 11 bases. J lost 6 bases, V lost 8 bases, and 6 bases had no gene match. CDR3 length: 14 residues. From germline, CDR1 is LNHDA and CDR2 SQIVND (reference sequence). The CDR3 loop reads CASGGDRGSQPQHF. The CDR3 nucleotides read TGTGCCAGTGGGGGGGACAGGGGGTCTCAGCCCCAGCATTTT.

The chain joins TRBV19 to TRBJ1-3; D unclear. CDR1 and CDR2 (germline): LNHDA, SQIVND (reference sequence). The CDR3 has 15 residues. V gave up 5 bases and J gave up 0 bases, with 11 bases separating them. The CDR3 protein is CASSSQASSGNTIYF. CDR3 DNA sequence: TGTGCCAGTAGTTCCCAGGCAAGCTCTGGAAACACCATATATTTT.

The rearrangement joins TRBV7-9 to TRBJ1-1, with D hard to call. V was pared by 0 bases and J by 4 bases, with 6 bases between. The CDR3 extends over 13 amino acids. Germline assignment: CDR1 SEHNR and CDR2 FQNEAQ (reference sequence). CDR3 in DNA: TGTGCCAGCAGCTTAGCAGGGCTCACTGAAGCTTTCTTT. Its protein is CASSLAGLTEAFF.

V gene TRBV6-2 or TRBV6-3 combines with J gene TRBJ2-1; D ambiguous. CDR1 is MNHEY and CDR2 is SVGEGT in the germline V gene. V lost 4 bases to trimming and J lost 1 base, with 14 bases between them. The CDR3 consists of 16 residues. DNA for the CDR3: TGTGCCAGCAGTTCTCCATTGGGTAGGTCCTACAATGAGCAGTTCTTC. This encodes CASSSPLGRSYNEQFF.

V usage is TRBV6-2 or TRBV6-3 and J usage is TRBJ2-1; D unclear. Germline V CDR1 and CDR2: MNHEY, SVGEGT. Trimming removed 6 bases at V and 9 bases at J, with 15 bases between. The CDR3 is 13 amino acids. This chain's CDR3 is CASSPPRAGEQFF. For the CDR3, the DNA is TGTGCCAGCAGCCCCCCCCGGGCCGGTGAGCAGTTCTTC.

The genes are TRBV9 and TRBJ1-5; 9 nucleotides line up with TRBD1. This CDR3 spans 13 amino acids. CDR1 and CDR2 (germline): SGDLS, YYNGEE. V trimming: 3 bases; J trimming: 5 bases; junction bases outside the gene matches: 0. The DNA for the CDR3 is TGTGCCAGCAGCGGGACAGGGGATCAGCCCCAGCATTTT. Translated: CASSGTGDQPQHF.

The chain recombines TRBV7-9 with TRBJ1-4; D is possibly TRBD1 (6 bases). Germline-derived CDR1 and CDR2 are SEHNR and FQNEAQ (reference sequence). V shed 1 base and J shed 3 bases, with 9 bases lying between them. The CDR3 is 15 amino acids. CDR3 protein: CASSLGGTPNEKLFF. The CDR3 DNA reads as TGTGCCAGCAGCTTAGGTGGGACACCTAATGAAAAACTGTTTTTT. The whole variable domain, remainder taken from reference TRBV7-9 and TRBJ1-4, is DTGVSQNPRHKITKRGQNVTFRCDPISEHNRLYWYRQTLGQGPEFLTYFQNEAQLEKSRLLSDRFSAERPKGSFSTLEIQRTEQGDSAMYLCASSLGGTPNEKLFFGSGTQLSVL.

The J gene is TRBJ1-1, the V gene TRBV4-2, with a possible D match to TRBD1 (5 bases). The CDR3 runs to 21 residues. Deletions cut 4 bases from V and 5 bases from J, with 35 bases between. Looked up from germline, CDR1 is LGHNA and CDR2 is YNFKEQ. The CDR3 loop reads CASSLSGTPTARGSIRTEAFF. In DNA form, the CDR3 reads TGTGCCAGCAGCCTTTCCGGGACCCCAACCGCTAGAGGGTCCATAAGGACTGAAGCTTTCTTT.

The rearrangement links TRBV28 to TRBJ1-5; no firm D call. The germline V gene has CDR1 MDHEN and CDR2 SYDVKM. The germline V and J ends were trimmed by 8 bases and 2 bases, with 7 bases remaining between them. This CDR3 has 12 amino acids. DNA of the CDR3: TGTGCCAGCGGATGGGGCAATCAGCCCCAGCATTTT. Residues: CASGWGNQPQHF.

The chain links TRBV19 to TRBJ1-2; no firm D call. This CDR3 is 13 amino acids long. Germline V gene lookup returns CDR1 LNHDA and CDR2 SQIVND (reference sequence). V dropped 1 base and J dropped 4 bases, with 7 bases sitting between them. CDR3 residues: CASSIGRTYGYTF. The DNA for the CDR3 is TGTGCCAGTAGTATAGGGCGGACCTATGGCTACACCTTC. The whole variable domain, remainder taken from reference TRBV19 and TRBJ1-2, is DGGITQSPKYLFRKEGQNVTLSCEQNLNHDAMYWYRQDPGQGLRLIYYSQIVNDFQKGDIAEGYSVSREKKESFPLTVTSAQKNPTAFYLCASSIGRTYGYTFGSGTRLTVV.

The rearrangement links TRBV9 to TRBJ2-3; D call uncertain. This CDR3 is built from 13 residues. The germline CDR1 and CDR2 sequences are SGDLS and YYNGEE. The ends were cut back, 3 bases at V and 4 bases at J, with 9 bases in the middle. The CDR3 protein is CASSAERADTQYF. CDR3 in DNA: TGTGCCAGCAGCGCCGAAAGGGCAGATACGCAGTATTTT.

The J gene is TRBJ1-6, the V gene TRBV6-6; TRBD1 matches 7 bases. The J segment lost 0 bases and the V segment lost 5 bases, leaving 10 bases of the junction unmatched. This CDR3 has 18 residues. From germline, CDR1 is MNHNY and CDR2 SVGAGI (reference sequence). This chain's CDR3 is CASSPTGSLSSYNSPLHF. CDR3 DNA: TGTGCCAGCAGTCCGACAGGGTCTCTTAGCTCCTATAATTCACCCCTCCACTTT.

The chain has TRBV19 and TRBJ2-5; 11 bases are a match to TRBD2. The CDR3 sequence is 17 residues long. V lost 2 bases to trimming and J lost 3 bases; unmatched junction nucleotides: 8. Per the germline V gene, CDR1 is LNHDA and CDR2 is SQIVND (reference sequence). The CDR3: CASSIFSGGAFEETQYF. CDR3 sequence (DNA): TGTGCCAGTAGTATATTTAGCGGGGGGGCTTTTGAAGAGACCCAGTACTTC.